These 10 T cell receptor beta chains share one sample of origin, sequenced in a study of CD8 T cells in ankylosing spondylitis (dated by TCRdb to 2015 to 2018). Library preparation employed 5' RACE. Sequencing used an Illumina HiSeq 2500. The raw public reads went through TCRdb reprocessing: fastp at Q25, MiXCR clone calling, in-frame beta chains kept. Each CDR3 protein gets just one entry, which takes the most common genes and DNA from the rows behind it. For this sample there are hundreds of thousands of distinct CDR3 sequences; over 9.5% appear just once. The ten most abundant clones make up over 6.5% of the sample. These TCRs are of unknown antigen specificity. Study-wide conclusions, independent of this receptor: A TCR beta motif made up of about eight highly homologous amino acid variants appeared to be characteristic of blood from ankylosing spondylitis patients.

Sequenced material: blood, either unsorted or a sorted T cell fraction (not recorded which). The origin of the receptors is a male donor with ankylosing spondylitis.

There are a few counts of this clonotype. The chain uses TRBV12-3 or TRBV12-4 and TRBJ2-1; 10 bases line up with TRBD2. The V gene end was trimmed by 4 bases and the J gene end by 3 bases; junction bases not matched to a gene: 6. The CDR3 sequence is 16 residues long. The CDR3 here is CASSSLLAGRYNEQFF. The CDR3 nucleotides are TGTGCCAGCAGTTCCCTACTAGCGGGACGCTACAATGAGCAGTTCTTC.

This clonotype was counted only a few times. V gene TRBV20-1 combines with J gene TRBJ2-7, with TRBD1 matching 11 bases. This CDR3 is 15 amino acids long. J gave up 4 bases and V 5 bases, and 10 bases lay outside the gene matches. Germline V gives CDR1 DFQATT, CDR2 SNEGSKA (reference sequence). This CDR3 reads CSAPRPGQGGYEQYF. In DNA, the CDR3 is TGCAGTGCTCCCCGCCCGGGACAGGGGGGATACGAGCAGTACTTC.

V is TRBV29-1 and J is TRBJ2-1; D gene ambiguous. The CDR3 length is 14 residues. V was pared by 5 bases and J by 2 bases, with 13 bases between. In germline, CDR1 is SQVTM, CDR2 ANQGSEA. The CDR3 DNA follows: TGCAGCGTTCTAGGGATTCACCCCTACAATGAGCAGTTCTTC. Translated, it gives CSVLGIHPYNEQFF.

This clonotype was counted between two and nine times. The V gene is TRBV20-1, the J gene TRBJ2-2, with 9 bases identical to TRBD2. V lost 3 bases, J lost 6 bases, and 14 bases stayed unmatched. This CDR3 is built from 17 residues. Germline V gives CDR1 DFQATT, CDR2 SNEGSKA (reference sequence). CDR3 region: CSASRARGGRASGELFF. CDR3 nucleotide sequence: TGCAGTGCTAGTAGGGCCAGAGGCGGGAGGGCTTCCGGGGAGCTGTTTTTT.

In this sample, this clonotype turned up many times. The V call is TRBV7-9, the J call TRBJ1-6, with TRBD1 identical over 8 bases. Trimming removed 3 bases from V and 7 bases from J; junction bases left unmatched: 5. Looked up from germline, CDR1 is SEHNR and CDR2 is FQNEAQ (reference sequence). This CDR3 is built from 15 residues. The CDR3 DNA sequence: TGTGCCAGCAGCTTCGGGACAGGAGTCAATTCACCCCTCCACTTT. Translation: CASSFGTGVNSPLHF.

The rearrangement links TRBV6-5 to TRBJ2-6; weak D call: TRBD1 (6 bases). V was cut by 4 bases and J by 0 bases, with 10 bases left in between. Germline lookup yields CDR1 MNHEY and CDR2 SVGAGI. The CDR3 is 16 residues long. The CDR3 sequence is CASSWQGFSGANVLTF. Here the CDR3 DNA reads TGTGCCAGCAGTTGGCAGGGGTTCTCTGGGGCCAACGTCCTGACTTTC.

This chain connects TRBV20-1 to TRBJ2-1, with D tentatively TRBD1 (5 bases). This CDR3 has 16 amino acids. V was cut by 1 base and J by 0 bases, with 13 bases left in between. The V gene's germline CDR1 is DFQATT and CDR2 SNEGSKA (reference sequence). The chain's CDR3 is CSARVEDTSSYNEQFF. CDR3 DNA: TGCAGTGCTAGAGTAGAGGACACGAGCTCCTACAATGAGCAGTTCTTC.

The V call is TRBV6-6, the J call TRBJ2-1; D is possibly TRBD1 (6 bases). The germline CDR1 and CDR2 sequences are MNHNY and SVGAGI (reference sequence). V was shortened by 8 bases and J by 8 bases, with 10 bases between the two germline ends. The CDR3 is 11 amino acids. The CDR3 spells CASGGGHEQFF. The CDR3 DNA reads as TGTGCCAGCGGTGGGGGCCATGAGCAGTTCTTC.

This clonotype was seen repeatedly, ten times or more. This chain connects TRBV9 to TRBJ2-1; D gene uncertain. CDR3 length equals 14 residues. Germline lookup yields CDR1 SGDLS and CDR2 YYNGEE. Trimming removed 2 bases from V and 2 bases from J, with 8 bases in between. The CDR3 here is CASSVGDTYNEQFF. The CDR3, as DNA: TGTGCCAGCAGCGTTGGGGATACCTACAATGAGCAGTTCTTC. Based on the CDR3 plus reference TRBV9 and TRBJ2-1, the full variable domain is DSGVTQTPKHLITATGQRVTLRCSPRSGDLSVYWYQQSLDQGLQFLIQYYNGEERAKGNILERFSAQQFPDLHSELNLSSLELGDSALYFCASSVGDTYNEQFFGPGTRLTVL.

The J gene is TRBJ2-7, the V gene TRBV5-1; TRBD1 matches 12 bases. CDR1 SGHRS and CDR2 YFSETQ come from the germline V gene. The V gene end was trimmed by 3 bases and the J gene end by 6 bases; junction bases not matched to a gene: 7. The CDR3 contains 15 residues. CDR3 nucleotide sequence: TGCGCCAGCAGCTCCCGGGACAGGGGGCGTTCCGAGCAGTACTTC. It yields the protein CASSSRDRGRSEQYF.